The sequence of this T cell receptor (beta chain) was determined in a study of blood T cells in healthy people across ages. General study results and limits: CMV infection status of these donors was not known.

This CDR3 contains 15 residues. Trimming removed 3 bases from V and 4 bases from J, with 12 bases in between. The germline gives CDR1 WSHSY, CDR2 SAAADI. As to this clonotype: Antigen specificity is unknown.

A second PCR of about 7 to 12 cycles used a sample-barcoded 5' primer and a J-beta primer mix. TCRdb recomputed calls from the 5' RACE reads with MiXCR, one row per CDR3 protein. The data show some 730,000 distinct CDR3 sequences, roughly 20% seen once. The sequenced sample was blood. This TCR derives from a man aged 65-85 years in good health. V and J are TRBV10-2 and TRBJ2-2; no clear D. CDR3 region: CASSDFGPTTGELFF. In DNA form, the CDR3 reads TGCGCCAGCAGTGATTTCGGACCGACCACCGGGGAGCTGTTTTTT.